Listed below are T cell receptor beta chains from one sample, sequenced in a study of cytotoxic CD8 clonotypes in ibrutinib-treated CLL. Profiling relied on immunoSEQ multiplex PCR, and the TCRdb table lists in-frame clones only, not all of them. This sample has 140,000 to 150,000 clones; about 78% occur once, and the top ten carry 4.5% to 6.5%. The source was PBMCs, collected after 24 months of ibrutinib treatment. The receptor source for this set is a human donor with chronic lymphocytic leukemia. Both conserved end residues are part of each CDR3. D genes are given only for firm matches. Not all rows give a size; the values are once, few, many and, for expanded clones, a class.

size	V	J	D	DNA	CDR3
.	TRBV6-6	TRBJ1-2	TRBD1	TGTGCCAGCAGTTACGGAAGGGGACAGGGGGACGGCTACACCTTC	CASSYGRGQGDGYTF
.	TRBV18	TRBJ2-6	.	TGTGCCAGCTCCCCAGGATCTGGGGCCAACGTCCTGACTTTC	CASSPGSGANVLTF
.	TRBV10-3	TRBJ1-4	.	TGTGCCATCAGTGAGGGGGAAAAACTGTTTTTT	CAISEGEKLFF
.	TRBV28	TRBJ2-1	.	TGTGCCAGCAGTTTGCGCGACCTGTCCCTGAGGAACAATGAGCAGTTCTTC	CASSLRDLSLRNNEQFF
.	TRBV10-3	TRBJ1-1	.	TGTGCCATCAGTGAGTCTGGTCCGAACACTGAAGCTTTCTTT	CAISESGPNTEAFF
.	TRBV10-1	TRBJ2-7	.	TGCGCCAGCAGTGGGCACTCGAACGAGCAGTACTTC	CASSGHSNEQYF
.	TRBV4-3	TRBJ2-2	.	TGCGCCAGCAGCCAAGGTTTGGACACCGGGGAGCTGTTTTTT	CASSQGLDTGELFF
.	TRBV19	TRBJ1-1	.	TGTGCCAGTAGTATTAGGGTCTACACTGAAGCTTTCTTT	CASSIRVYTEAFF
once	TRBV6-5	TRBJ1-5	.	TGTGCCAGCGGACTAGGGCAGCCCCAGCATTTT	CASGLGQPQHF
.	TRBV7-9	TRBJ2-7	TRBD1	TGTGCCAGCGCCTCCGTGGGACAGGGGCCCCCGGCTTGGTACTTC	CASASVGQGPPAWYF
.	TRBV28	TRBJ1-2	TRBD1	TGTGCCAGCAGTCGACGGGACAGGCGGCTCTATGGCTACACCTTC	CASSRRDRRLYGYTF
.	TRBV7-9	TRBJ2-7	.	TGTGCCAGCAGCAAACCACCGGGACTAGGGGGCGACGAGCAGTACTTC	CASSKPPGLGGDEQYF
few	TRBV18	TRBJ1-5	.	TGTGCCAGCTCACCGTCAGGGTCTGCTCAGCCCCAGCATTTT	CASSPSGSAQPQHF
many	TRBV14	TRBJ2-5	.	TGTGCCAGCAGCCAAGTTGAGACCCAGTACTTC	CASSQVETQYF
.	TRBV2	TRBJ2-2	.	TGTGCCAGCGGTGGGGATGCGAACACCGGGGAGCTGTTTTTT	CASGGDANTGELFF
.	TRBV4-3	TRBJ2-6	.	TGCGCCAGCAGCCAAGAGATAGGTCGGGGGGCCAACGTCCTGACTTTC	CASSQEIGRGANVLTF
.	TRBV6-5	TRBJ1-2	.	TGTGCCAGCAGACCCACAGTCAACTATGGCTACACCTTC	CASRPTVNYGYTF
.	TRBV7-9	TRBJ1-1	.	TGTGCCAGCAGCCGGGAGGCGAACACTGAAGCTTTCTTT	CASSREANTEAFF
few	TRBV7-2	TRBJ2-3	.	TGTGCCAGCAGCTACACAGGGGATACGCAGTATTTT	CASSYTGDTQYF
.	TRBV5-1	TRBJ2-7	TRBD2	TGCGCCAGCAGCTCCGGGACTAGCGGTACTACGGGGCAGTACTTC	CASSSGTSGTTGQYF
.	TRBV7-9	TRBJ1-2	.	TGTGCCAGCACCCCCACGGCAAACTATGGCTACACCTTC	CASTPTANYGYTF
.	TRBV10-3	TRBJ2-1	.	TGTGCCATCAGTGAGTCGACTGGGCGGGGCCAGCAGTTCTTC	CAISESTGRGQQFF
.	TRBV4-3	TRBJ1-4	.	TGCGCCAGCAGCCAAGATTCGACACATGAAAAACTGTTTTTT	CASSQDSTHEKLFF
.	TRBV7-8	TRBJ2-3	.	TGTGCCAGCAGCCCCACCGGGGGTACGCAGTATTTT	CASSPTGGTQYF
.	TRBV18	TRBJ2-3	TRBD2	TGTGCCAGCTCACCACTCCAGCTAGCGGGAGGAGGAGATACGCAGTATTTT	CASSPLQLAGGGDTQYF
.	TRBV14	TRBJ1-2	.	TGTGCCAGCAGCCAACGCCGGGACACCCTCCACTATGGCTACACCTTC	CASSQRRDTLHYGYTF
few	TRBV5-4	TRBJ2-7	TRBD1	TGTGCCAGCAGCTGGGACAGTCGTTCCTACGAGCAGTACTTC	CASSWDSRSYEQYF
.	TRBV27	TRBJ2-5	.	TGTGCCAGCAGTTTAGAGTGGTCCAGCCAAGGAACCCAGTACTTC	CASSLEWSSQGTQYF
many	TRBV2	TRBJ2-7	TRBD2	TGTGCCAGCACCCATCCCCGGGGGAGGGGGCAGTACTTC	CASTHPRGRGQYF
.	TRBV7-9	TRBJ2-3	.	TGTGCCAGCAGCTACCGGGACGGCACAGATACGCAGTATTTT	CASSYRDGTDTQYF
.	TRBV19	TRBJ2-3	TRBD2	TGTGCCAGTAGACTAGCGGGGAGCACAGATACGCAGTATTTT	CASRLAGSTDTQYF
.	TRBV18	TRBJ2-7	.	TGTGCCAGCTCACCCCCTCTGGGCTCCTACGAGCAGTACTTC	CASSPPLGSYEQYF
once	TRBV28	TRBJ1-5	.	TGTGCCAGCACTGAGACAGATCAGCCCCAGCATTTT	CASTETDQPQHF
.	TRBV7-2	TRBJ2-1	.	TGTGCCAGCAGCCCCGCGGTCTACAATGAGCAGTTCTTC	CASSPAVYNEQFF
.	TRBV19	TRBJ1-1	.	TGTGCCAGTACCCGCGGGGCGGGGTGGGCTGAAGCTTTCTTT	CASTRGAGWAEAFF
.	TRBV18	TRBJ2-6	.	TGTGCCAGCTCACCGGGGGCCTCTGGGGCCAACGTCCTGACTTTC	CASSPGASGANVLTF
few	TRBV10-3	TRBJ2-7	TRBD2	TGTGCCACCCACCCTAGCGGGAGGCTCGGGGAGCAGTACTTC	CATHPSGRLGEQYF
.	TRBV6-5	TRBJ1-3	.	TGTGCCAGCAGTTACTCGGGGCCACCCTCTGGAAACACCATATATTTT	CASSYSGPPSGNTIYF
.	TRBV7-9	TRBJ1-2	.	TGTGCCAGCAGCTTAACGACTGCTGTCGGCTACACCTTC	CASSLTTAVGYTF
.	TRBV5-1	TRBJ2-5	TRBD2	TGCGCCAGTGGGACTAGCGGTGAGACCCAGTACTTC	CASGTSGETQYF
.	TRBV2	TRBJ2-6	.	TGTGCCAGCAGCCTATTCAGGAGCTCTGGGGCCAACGTCCTGACTTTC	CASSLFRSSGANVLTF
.	TRBV2	TRBJ2-2	.	TGTGCCAGCTGCCCGACAACCGGGGAGCTGTTTTTT	CASCPTTGELFF
few	TRBV21-1	TRBJ2-5	.	TGTGCCAGCAGCAGGGACACCACCCACGGGGAGACCCAGTACTTC	CASSRDTTHGETQYF
.	TRBV19	TRBJ2-7	TRBD1	TGTGCCAGTAGTACAGAACCGGGACAGGGACCCTACGAGCAGTACTTC	CASSTEPGQGPYEQYF
.	TRBV10-3	TRBJ2-3	TRBD2	TGTGCCATCAGGGCGGCCGGGGGGGCAGATACGCAGTATTTT	CAIRAAGGADTQYF
.	TRBV28	TRBJ2-3	.	TGTGCCAGCACCCGACACCTCACAGATACGCAGTATTTT	CASTRHLTDTQYF
once	TRBV4-2	TRBJ2-3	.	TGTGCCAGCAGCCAAGTGGGGGGAGTCGGAGATACGCAGTATTTT	CASSQVGGVGDTQYF
.	TRBV28	TRBJ2-3	.	TGTGCCAGCAGTTTAGGGTCGTTTAGCACAGATACGCAGTATTTT	CASSLGSFSTDTQYF
.	TRBV5-8	TRBJ1-5	TRBD1	TGTGCCAGCAGCCTAGGGGCAGGGGGCGAACAGCCCCAGCATTTT	CASSLGAGGEQPQHF
few	TRBV2	TRBJ1-6	.	TGTGCCAGCGGAGGGGGCTCCTATAATTCACCCCTCCACTTT	CASGGGSYNSPLHF
.	TRBV7-2	TRBJ1-2	.	TGTGCCAGCAGCTACAGGGTGGGTGGCTACACCTTC	CASSYRVGGYTF
once	TRBV6-5	TRBJ2-5	.	TGTGCCAGCAGCATAGGGGAGACCCAGTACTTC	CASSIGETQYF
.	TRBV7-2	TRBJ2-7	.	TGTGCCAGCAGCTTAGGGGAAACCTACGAGCAGTACTTC	CASSLGETYEQYF
.	TRBV6-6	TRBJ1-2	TRBD1	TGTGCCAGCAGTCATACAGGGGTAGGCTATGGCTACACCTTC	CASSHTGVGYGYTF
.	TRBV5-1	TRBJ2-4	.	TGCGCCAGCAGCATACAGGGAAGGCAAAACATTCAGTACTTC	CASSIQGRQNIQYF
.	TRBV5-1	TRBJ1-1	.	TGCGCCAGCAGCCCCCCCGGGGGGAACACTGAAGCTTTCTTT	CASSPPGGNTEAFF
.	TRBV10-3	TRBJ2-7	TRBD2	TGTGCCAACTCCAGAACTAGCGGTTACTACGAGCAGTACTTC	CANSRTSGYYEQYF
few	TRBV7-3	TRBJ2-3	TRBD2	TGTGCCAGCGGGCGGGCGGGGGACGGAGATACGCAGTATTTT	CASGRAGDGDTQYF
.	TRBV6-5	TRBJ2-7	TRBD2	TGTGCCACCCGACTAGCGGACCTCTACGAGCAGTACTTC	CATRLADLYEQYF
.	TRBV6-5	TRBJ2-7	TRBD2	TGTGCCAGCAGTTACTCCGGACTAGGGCAGTACTTC	CASSYSGLGQYF